Below, 15 T cell receptor beta chains from the same sample are listed, as sequenced in a study of blood T cell repertoires in COVID-19. This table comes from immunoSEQ multiplex PCR, and its TCRdb copy is limited to in-frame clones, with some not included. This table has 150,000 to 250,000 clones, 70% to 80% appearing once. Sequencing was done on a sample of peripheral blood. Source of these receptors: a woman aged 40-49 years with COVID-19, enrolled during active disease.

This clone was detected only a few times. The chain employs TRBV10-2 and TRBJ2-2; a weak D match, TRBD2 (6 bases). Looked up from germline, CDR1 is WSHSY and CDR2 is SAAADI. The CDR3 has 13 amino acids. V dropped 6 bases and J dropped 6 bases, with 11 bases sitting between them. Here the CDR3 reads CASSIGGPGELFF. The CDR3 DNA follows: TGCGCCAGCAGCATCGGAGGGCCCGGGGAGCTGTTTTTT.

The rearrangement joins TRBV11-2 to TRBJ2-4, with 9 bases lining up with TRBD2. The CDR3 has 16 residues. From germline, CDR1 is SGHAT and CDR2 FQNNGV. V shed 3 bases, J shed 0 bases, and the junction held 3 bases outside the gene matches. The CDR3 protein is CASSFLAGLAKNIQYF. In DNA form, the CDR3 reads TGTGCCAGCAGCTTCCTAGCGGGGTTAGCCAAAAACATTCAGTACTTC. The full variable domain, with the rest looked up from reference TRBV11-2 and TRBJ2-4, is EAGVAQSPRYKIIEKRQSVAFWCNPISGHATLYWYQQILGQGPKLLIQFQNNGVVDDSQLPKDRFSAERLKGVDSTLKIQPAKLEDSAVYLCASSFLAGLAKNIQYFGAGTRLSVL.

V usage is TRBV4-1 and J usage is TRBJ2-2; 7 nucleotides line up with TRBD2. There are 16 residues in the CDR3. Trimming cost V 0 bases and J 1 base; bases outside gene matches: 2. Germline V gene data show CDR1 as MGHRA and CDR2 as YSYEKL. The CDR3 loop reads CASSQETGGNTGELFF. In DNA, the CDR3 is TGCGCCAGCAGCCAAGAGACGGGGGGGAACACCGGGGAGCTGTTTTTT.

In its sample, this clone was seen a few times. V is TRBV2 and J is TRBJ1-4; a weak D match, TRBD1 (5 bases). Trimming stripped 6 bases from V and 4 bases from J, with 12 bases between. Germline CDR1 is SNHLY and CDR2 is FYNNEI. CDR3 length: 14 residues. CDR3 loop: CASRKTGHNEKLFF. CDR3 sequence (DNA): TGTGCCAGCAGGAAGACCGGACATAATGAAAAACTGTTTTTT.

The genes are TRBV7-8 and TRBJ2-3; the D gene is possibly TRBD2 (6 bases). The germline V and J ends were trimmed by 1 base and 0 bases, with 20 bases remaining between them. The germline V gene has CDR1 SGHVS and CDR2 FQNEAQ. This CDR3 is built from 19 residues. CDR3 sequence reads: CASSLGLAGPHSSTDTQYF. The DNA of the CDR3 is TGTGCCAGCAGCTTAGGTCTGGCGGGGCCCCACTCTAGCACAGATACGCAGTATTTT.

This rearrangement joins TRBV4-1 to TRBJ1-2; 7 bases fit TRBD1. V was clipped by 2 bases and J by 2 bases; unmatched bases: 5. Germline loops: CDR1 MGHRA, CDR2 YSYEKL. This CDR3 spans 15 amino acids. The CDR3 nucleotides read TGCGCCAGCAGCCAATTGGAGACAGGGAACTATGGCTACACCTTC. It yields the protein CASSQLETGNYGYTF.

V gene TRBV27 combines with J gene TRBJ1-5, with D perhaps matching TRBD1 (6 bases). The CDR3 covers 14 residues. Germline V gene data show CDR1 as MNHEY and CDR2 as SMNVEV (reference sequence). Trimming stripped 6 bases from V and 3 bases from J, with 12 bases between. CDR3 sequence: CASRSQGFNQPQHF. Written as DNA, the CDR3 is TGTGCCAGCAGGTCACAGGGTTTCAATCAGCCCCAGCATTTT.

This clone has more than one count but fewer than ten. The chain links TRBV19 to TRBJ2-2, with 7 bases fitting TRBD1. CDR3 size: 16 residues. Germline V gene data show CDR1 as LNHDA and CDR2 as SQIVND (reference sequence). V lost 4 bases to trimming and J lost 2 bases; unmatched junction nucleotides: 7. This chain's CDR3 is CASSRRQGINTGELFF. Here the CDR3 DNA reads TGTGCCAGTAGTAGAAGACAGGGAATAAACACCGGGGAGCTGTTTTTT.

This chain joins TRBV9 and TRBJ2-7; D call uncertain. This CDR3 comprises 15 residues. CDR1 is SGDLS, CDR2 YYNGEE, per germline. The V end lost 0 bases, the J end lost 7 bases, and 17 bases lay between the germline ends. The CDR3 here is CASSVAVVGVGEQYF. The CDR3 bases are TGTGCCAGCAGCGTAGCCGTAGTTGGAGTTGGAGAGCAGTACTTC.

This chain connects TRBV7-9 to TRBJ2-5, with D hard to call. V was cut by 5 bases and J by 1 base, with 8 bases left in between. This CDR3 has 13 amino acids. The germline gives CDR1 SEHNR, CDR2 FQNEAQ (reference sequence). The CDR3 protein is CASSPDSQETQYF. The DNA for the CDR3 is TGTGCCAGCAGCCCAGACTCCCAAGAGACCCAGTACTTC.

This clone was picked up a small number of times. The rearrangement links TRBV5-6 to TRBJ1-1; 7 bases are shared with TRBD1. After removal of 0 bases from V and 4 bases from J, the junction contained 12 bases not matched to a gene. CDR1 is SGHDT and CDR2 is YYEEEE in the germline V gene. The CDR3 loop spans 17 amino acids. The CDR3 DNA reads TGTGCCAGCAGCTTGGGACAGGGAATGTACCGGGCCACTGAAGCTTTCTTT. Protein product: CASSLGQGMYRATEAFF.

The chain recombines TRBV7-3 with TRBJ2-7; D might be TRBD2 (5 bases). V was pared by 5 bases and J by 4 bases, with 18 bases between. The CDR3 covers 15 residues. Looked up from germline, CDR1 is SGHTA and CDR2 is FQGTGA. The CDR3: CASSRTSRRAYEQYF. The CDR3 DNA reads as TGTGCCAGCAGCCGGACCAGCAGGCGGGCGTACGAGCAGTACTTC.

This clone was detected once. The same CDR3 arises from other DNA sequences in this sample as well. The chain couples TRBV12-3 or TRBV12-4 to TRBJ1-4, with D uncertain. The CDR3 runs to 12 residues. The V gene lost 3 bases and the J gene lost 8 bases, with 7 bases spanning the gap. CDR3 nucleotide sequence: TGTGCCAGCAGTTTTGGGAGGGAAAAACTGTTTTTT. Translated, it gives CASSFGREKLFF.

V gene TRBV5-1 combines with J gene TRBJ2-2; a weak D match, TRBD1 (6 bases). The CDR3 runs to 14 residues. Germline values: CDR1 SGHRS, CDR2 YFSETQ. Deletions cut 4 bases from V and 4 bases from J, with 11 bases between. In DNA, the CDR3 is TGCGCCAGCAGCGACGTGACAGGCACCGGGGAGCTGTTTTTT. Amino acid sequence: CASSDVTGTGELFF.

The chain couples TRBV6-2 or TRBV6-3 to TRBJ2-2; the D gene is possibly TRBD1 (6 bases). V gave up 2 bases and J gave up 5 bases, with 12 bases separating them. The CDR3 loop spans 15 amino acids. Germline V gene data show CDR1 as MNHEY and CDR2 as SVGEGT. The CDR3 spells CASSYLARGTGELFF. The CDR3 DNA sequence: TGTGCCAGCAGTTACCTTGCCAGGGGAACCGGGGAGCTGTTTTTT.